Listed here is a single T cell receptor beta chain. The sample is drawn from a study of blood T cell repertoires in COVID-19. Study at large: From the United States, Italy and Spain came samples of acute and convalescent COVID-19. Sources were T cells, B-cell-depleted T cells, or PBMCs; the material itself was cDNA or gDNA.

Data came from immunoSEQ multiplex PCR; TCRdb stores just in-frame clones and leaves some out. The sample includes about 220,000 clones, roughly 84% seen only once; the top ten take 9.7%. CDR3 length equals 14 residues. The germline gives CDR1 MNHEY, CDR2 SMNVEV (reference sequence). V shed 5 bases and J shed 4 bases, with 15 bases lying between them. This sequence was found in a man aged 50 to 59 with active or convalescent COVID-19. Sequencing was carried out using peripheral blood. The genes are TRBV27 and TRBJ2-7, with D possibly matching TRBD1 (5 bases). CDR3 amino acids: CASSQAHRSYEQYF. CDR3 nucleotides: TGTGCCAGCAGTCAGGCCCACAGGAGTTACGAGCAGTACTTC.